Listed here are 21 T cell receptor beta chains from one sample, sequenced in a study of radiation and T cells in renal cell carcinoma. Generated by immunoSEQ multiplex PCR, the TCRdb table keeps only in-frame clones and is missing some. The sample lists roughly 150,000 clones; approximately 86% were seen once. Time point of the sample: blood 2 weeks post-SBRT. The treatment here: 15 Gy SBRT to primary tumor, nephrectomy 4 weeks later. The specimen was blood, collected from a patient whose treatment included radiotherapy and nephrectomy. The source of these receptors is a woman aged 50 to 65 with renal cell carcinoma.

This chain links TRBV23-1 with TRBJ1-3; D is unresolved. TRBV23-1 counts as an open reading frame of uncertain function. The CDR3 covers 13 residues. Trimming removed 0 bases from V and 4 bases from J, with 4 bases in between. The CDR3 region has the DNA TGCGCCAGCAGTCAATCCAGAGGAAACACCATATATTTT. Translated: CASSQSRGNTIYF.

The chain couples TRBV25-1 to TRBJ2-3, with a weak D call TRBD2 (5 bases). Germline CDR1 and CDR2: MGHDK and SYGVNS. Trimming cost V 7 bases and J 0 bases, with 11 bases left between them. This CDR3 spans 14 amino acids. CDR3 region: CASTRGFSTDTQYF. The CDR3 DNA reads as TGTGCCAGCACCCGGGGTTTTAGCACAGATACGCAGTATTTT.

This CDR3 is CASSEYRGGTGELFF. The DNA for the CDR3 is TGTGCCAGCAGTGAATATCGGGGGGGAACCGGGGAGCTGTTTTTT. This rearrangement joins TRBV2 to TRBJ2-2, with TRBD2 matching 8 bases. With 2 bases clipped from V and 5 bases from J, the junction kept 4 bases outside the gene matches. CDR1 is SNHLY, CDR2 FYNNEI, per germline. The CDR3 covers 15 residues.

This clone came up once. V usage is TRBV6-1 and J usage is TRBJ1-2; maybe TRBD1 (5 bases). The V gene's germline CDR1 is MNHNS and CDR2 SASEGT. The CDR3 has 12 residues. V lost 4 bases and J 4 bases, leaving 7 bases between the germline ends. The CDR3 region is CASSGGAYGYTF. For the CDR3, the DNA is TGTGCCAGCAGTGGGGGCGCCTATGGCTACACCTTC.

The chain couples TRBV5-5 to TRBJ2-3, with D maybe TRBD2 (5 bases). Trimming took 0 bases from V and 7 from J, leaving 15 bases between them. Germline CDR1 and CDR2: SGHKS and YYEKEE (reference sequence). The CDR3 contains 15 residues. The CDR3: CASSLAGLNSHTQYF. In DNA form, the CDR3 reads TGTGCCAGCAGCTTGGCGGGGTTGAATAGTCATACGCAGTATTTT.

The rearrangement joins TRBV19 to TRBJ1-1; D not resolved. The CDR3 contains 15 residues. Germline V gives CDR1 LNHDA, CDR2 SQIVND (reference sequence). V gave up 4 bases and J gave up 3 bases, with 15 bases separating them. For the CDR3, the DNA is TGTGCCAGTAGTAATCCCGGGATCGCCGACACTGAAGCTTTCTTT. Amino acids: CASSNPGIADTEAFF.

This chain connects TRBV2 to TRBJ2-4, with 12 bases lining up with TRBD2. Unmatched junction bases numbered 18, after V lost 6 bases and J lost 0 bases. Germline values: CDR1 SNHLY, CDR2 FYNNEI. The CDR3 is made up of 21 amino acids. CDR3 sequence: CASSPSALLAGGRLAKNIQYF. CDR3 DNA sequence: TGTGCCAGCAGCCCTTCGGCCCTACTAGCGGGGGGCCGGTTAGCCAAAAACATTCAGTACTTC.

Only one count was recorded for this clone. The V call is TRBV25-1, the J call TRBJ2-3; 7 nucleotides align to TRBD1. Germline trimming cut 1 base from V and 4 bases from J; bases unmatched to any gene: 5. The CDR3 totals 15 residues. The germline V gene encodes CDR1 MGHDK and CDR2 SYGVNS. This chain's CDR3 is CASSELGGTADTQYF. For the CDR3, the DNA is TGTGCCAGCAGTGAATTAGGGGGCACAGCAGATACGCAGTATTTT.

The CDR3 nucleotides are TGTGCCATCAGTCAAGACATCTCAACTAATGAAAAACTGTTTTTT. Amino acids: CAISQDISTNEKLFF. The V and J genes are TRBV10-3 and TRBJ1-4; D gene uncertain. V was pared by 5 bases and J by 0 bases, with 10 bases between. The germline V gene encodes CDR1 ENHRY and CDR2 SYGVKD. The length of the CDR3 is 15 residues.

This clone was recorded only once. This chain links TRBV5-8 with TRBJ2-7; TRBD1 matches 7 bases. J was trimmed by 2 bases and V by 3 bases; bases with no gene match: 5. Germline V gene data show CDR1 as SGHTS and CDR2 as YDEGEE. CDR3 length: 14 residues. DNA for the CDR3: TGTGCCAGCAGCTCCCGACAGGGTGCCTACGAGCAGTACTTC. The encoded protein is CASSSRQGAYEQYF.

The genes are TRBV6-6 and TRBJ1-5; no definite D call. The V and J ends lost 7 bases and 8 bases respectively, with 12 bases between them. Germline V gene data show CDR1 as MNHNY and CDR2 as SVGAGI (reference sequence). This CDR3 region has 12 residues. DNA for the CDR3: TGTGCCAGCACCCTAACGACGGAGCCCCAGCATTTT. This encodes CASTLTTEPQHF.

CDR3 nucleotides: TGTGCCAGCAGCTTAAGATTGCGACAGGGTAATTTCGCTAATGAGCAGTTCTTC. Protein: CASSLRLRQGNFANEQFF. V usage is TRBV13 and J usage is TRBJ2-1; 7 nucleotides match TRBD1. Unmatched junction bases numbered 17, after V lost 2 bases and J lost 7 bases. CDR3 length: 18 amino acids. Germline CDR1 PRHDT, CDR2 FYEKMQ (reference sequence).

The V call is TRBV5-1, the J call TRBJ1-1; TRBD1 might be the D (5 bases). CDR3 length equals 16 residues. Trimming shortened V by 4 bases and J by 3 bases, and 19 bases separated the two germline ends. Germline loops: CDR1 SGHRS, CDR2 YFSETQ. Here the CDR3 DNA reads TGCGCCAGCAGCCCCCGAGGAGCCGGGGGTGACACTGAAGCTTTCTTT. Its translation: CASSPRGAGGDTEAFF.

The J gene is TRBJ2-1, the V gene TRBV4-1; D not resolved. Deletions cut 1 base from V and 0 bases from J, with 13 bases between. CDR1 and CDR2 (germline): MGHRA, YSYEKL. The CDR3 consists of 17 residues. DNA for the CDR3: TGCGCCAGCAGCCAAGGTATCTGGCAAAGCTCCTACAATGAGCAGTTCTTC. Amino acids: CASSQGIWQSSYNEQFF.

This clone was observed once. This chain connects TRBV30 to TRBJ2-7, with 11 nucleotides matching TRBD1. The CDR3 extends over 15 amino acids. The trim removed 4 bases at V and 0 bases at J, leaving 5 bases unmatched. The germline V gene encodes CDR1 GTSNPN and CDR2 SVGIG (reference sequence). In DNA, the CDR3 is TGTGCCTGGACCTACGGGACAGGGGGCTCCTACGAGCAGTACTTC. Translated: CAWTYGTGGSYEQYF.

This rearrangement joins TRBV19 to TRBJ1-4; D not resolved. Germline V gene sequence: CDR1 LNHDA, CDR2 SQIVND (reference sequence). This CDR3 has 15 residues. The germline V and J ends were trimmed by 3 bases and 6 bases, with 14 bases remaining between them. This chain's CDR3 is CASSIDKQSDEKLFF. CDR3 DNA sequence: TGTGCCAGTAGTATTGATAAACAGTCGGATGAAAAACTGTTTTTT.

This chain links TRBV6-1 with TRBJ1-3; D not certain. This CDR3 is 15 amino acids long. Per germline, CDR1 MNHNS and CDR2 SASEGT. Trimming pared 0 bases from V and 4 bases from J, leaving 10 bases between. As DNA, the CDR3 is TGTGCCAGCAGTGAAGCCTGGGGAAGAGGAAACACCATATATTTT. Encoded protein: CASSEAWGRGNTIYF.

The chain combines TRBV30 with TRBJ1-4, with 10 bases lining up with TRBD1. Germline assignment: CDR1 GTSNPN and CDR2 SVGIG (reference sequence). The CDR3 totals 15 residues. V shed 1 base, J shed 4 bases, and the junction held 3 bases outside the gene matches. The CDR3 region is CAWSGQGAINEKLFF. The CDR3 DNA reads TGTGCCTGGAGTGGACAGGGGGCTATTAATGAAAAACTGTTTTTT.

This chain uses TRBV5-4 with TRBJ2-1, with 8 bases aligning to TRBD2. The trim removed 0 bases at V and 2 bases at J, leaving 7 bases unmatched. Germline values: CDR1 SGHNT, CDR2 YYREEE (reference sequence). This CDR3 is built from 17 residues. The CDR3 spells CASSLGIAGITYNEQFF. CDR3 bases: TGTGCCAGCAGCTTGGGGATAGCGGGGATTACCTACAATGAGCAGTTCTTC.

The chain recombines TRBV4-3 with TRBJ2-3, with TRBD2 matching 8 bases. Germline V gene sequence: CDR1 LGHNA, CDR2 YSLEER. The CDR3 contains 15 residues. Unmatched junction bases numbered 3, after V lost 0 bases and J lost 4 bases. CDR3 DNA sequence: TGCGCCAGCAGCCAAGATGTCGGGGGGGCAGATACGCAGTATTTT. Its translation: CASSQDVGGADTQYF.

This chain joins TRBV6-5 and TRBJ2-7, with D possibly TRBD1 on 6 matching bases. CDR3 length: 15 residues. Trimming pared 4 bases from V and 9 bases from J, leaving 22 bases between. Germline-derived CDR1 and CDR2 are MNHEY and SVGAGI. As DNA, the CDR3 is TGTGCCAGCAGTTTCTCCCCCTATCAGGGGATGGGGCAGTACTTC. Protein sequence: CASSFSPYQGMGQYF.